The source of this T cell receptor beta chain is a study of blood T cell repertoires in COVID-19. CDR1 and CDR2 from the germline V gene are SGHNT and YYREEE (reference sequence). With 7 bases clipped from V and 7 bases from J, the junction kept 10 bases outside the gene matches. CDR3 length: 14 residues. Using immunoSEQ multiplex PCR, the repertoire was profiled, and TCRdb retains in-frame clones only, with some absent. The sample comprises 35,000 to 40,000 clones, 70% to 90% of which are singletons, and more than 4.5% rests with the top ten. Source material: peripheral blood. This clonotype was sampled from a man in his sixties with COVID-19, enrolled during active disease. The V call is TRBV5-4, the J call TRBJ2-1, with 8 bases lining up with TRBD1. The CDR3 region is CASLPGGANNEQFF. DNA of the CDR3: TGTGCCAGCCTACCAGGGGGCGCTAATAATGAGCAGTTCTTC.